The 14 T cell receptor beta chains listed next were all sequenced from one sample in a study of cytomegalovirus exposure and HLA in healthy donors. It was with 60 Vbeta and 13 Jbeta primers that the PCR ran. Here immunoSEQ multiplex PCR was the method, and the copy in TCRdb shows in-frame clones only, minus some. The table shows about 92,000 clones, with 65% to 80% occurring only once. The sample was PBMCs. Every receptor here comes from a woman in her late teens or twenties in good health and CMV-seropositive.

The chain recombines TRBV28 with TRBJ1-2, with D perhaps matching TRBD1 (5 bases). Per the germline V gene, CDR1 is MDHEN and CDR2 is SYDVKM. This CDR3 has 12 amino acids. Trimming cost V 5 bases and J 6 bases, with 10 bases left between them. The CDR3 loop is CASSKGRNGYTF. CDR3 nucleotides: TGTGCCAGCAGTAAGGGGAGGAATGGCTACACCTTC.

As DNA, the CDR3 is TGTGCCAGTCGGGGAGCTCCAGCTTTTAATGAAAAACTGTTTTTT. It encodes CASRGAPAFNEKLFF. The chain links TRBV19 to TRBJ1-4; D gene ambiguous. Trimming shortened V by 8 bases and J by 4 bases, and 17 bases separated the two germline ends. The CDR3 is 15 amino acids. The germline V gene has CDR1 LNHDA and CDR2 SQIVND (reference sequence).

The genes are TRBV28 and TRBJ1-5; D is possibly TRBD1 (5 bases). Germline CDR1 reads MDHEN; CDR2 reads SYDVKM. This CDR3 comprises 15 residues. Trimming took off 4 bases at V and 4 bases at J, with 14 bases between the two ends. DNA for the CDR3: TGTGCCAGCAGTTATCGGGGGACCGGAAATCAGCCCCAGCATTTT. It specifies CASSYRGTGNQPQHF.

This chain links TRBV29-1 with TRBJ2-7; D may be TRBD1 (5 bases). V lost 7 bases and J 3 bases, leaving 10 bases between the germline ends. Per germline, CDR1 SQVTM and CDR2 ANQGSEA. The CDR3 runs 11 residues. Written as DNA, the CDR3 is TGCAGCGCGCAGACAGACTACGAGCAGTACTTC. Amino acid sequence: CSAQTDYEQYF.

V usage is TRBV6-1 and J usage is TRBJ2-1; D remains unclear. This CDR3 region has 15 residues. CDR1 is MNHNS, CDR2 SASEGT, per germline. V lost 2 bases to trimming and J lost 2 bases, with 10 bases between them. CDR3 sequence: CASSEPGDTYNEQFF. CDR3 in DNA: TGTGCCAGCAGTGAACCCGGTGACACCTACAATGAGCAGTTCTTC.

The CDR3 here is CAIGRSYEQYF. CDR3 sequence (DNA): TGTGCCATCGGCCGGAGCTACGAGCAGTACTTC. The chain combines TRBV10-3 with TRBJ2-7; no clear D gene. Germline V gene sequence: CDR1 ENHRY, CDR2 SYGVKD. Trimming removed 8 bases from V and 3 bases from J, with 8 bases in between. This CDR3 has 11 amino acids.

V and J are TRBV15 and TRBJ1-1, with a possible D match to TRBD1 (5 bases). The V and J ends lost 1 base and 1 base respectively, with 10 bases between them. The CDR3 length is 15 residues. Germline assignment: CDR1 LNHNV and CDR2 YYDKDF (reference sequence). The CDR3 sequence is CATSRAVTGNTEAFF. The CDR3 nucleotides read TGTGCCACCAGCAGAGCCGTCACAGGGAACACTGAAGCTTTCTTT.

The chain is built from TRBV19 and TRBJ2-2, with D possibly being TRBD1 (5 bases). In germline, CDR1 is LNHDA, CDR2 SQIVND (reference sequence). The CDR3 loop spans 15 amino acids. V was trimmed by 7 bases and J by 2 bases, leaving 14 bases between them. The chain's CDR3 is CASTPQRGNTGELFF. CDR3 nucleotide sequence: TGTGCCAGTACCCCTCAAAGGGGAAACACCGGGGAGCTGTTTTTT.

The J gene is TRBJ2-1, the V gene TRBV7-3; 10 nucleotides agree with TRBD2. Unmatched junction bases numbered 3, after V lost 4 bases and J lost 0 bases. Germline V CDR1 and CDR2: SGHTA, FQGTGA. This CDR3 has 16 amino acids. The CDR3 sequence is CASSSLAGGSYNEQFF. The CDR3 bases are TGTGCCAGCAGCTCCTTAGCGGGGGGCTCCTACAATGAGCAGTTCTTC.

The chain couples TRBV6-5 to TRBJ1-2, with TRBD1 matching 9 bases. The CDR3 is 14 residues long. Germline CDR1 is MNHEY and CDR2 is SVGAGI. With V trimmed by 3 bases and J by 6 bases, 5 bases remained unmatched. The CDR3 bases are TGTGCCAGCAGTTATACAGGGGGCGGTCATGGCTACACCTTC. It encodes CASSYTGGGHGYTF.

The chain links TRBV19 to TRBJ1-3; D is ambiguous. Germline assignment: CDR1 LNHDA and CDR2 SQIVND (reference sequence). V was trimmed by 7 bases and J by 2 bases, leaving 18 bases between them. CDR3 length equals 16 residues. The DNA of the CDR3 is TGTGCCAGTACTAAGACACCCCTGGTCGCTGGAAACACCATATATTTT. As protein: CASTKTPLVAGNTIYF. The entire variable domain, with the rest obtained from reference TRBV19 and TRBJ1-3, is as follows: DGGITQSPKYLFRKEGQNVTLSCEQNLNHDAMYWYRQDPGQGLRLIYYSQIVNDFQKGDIAEGYSVSREKKESFPLTVTSAQKNPTAFYLCASTKTPLVAGNTIYFGEGSWLTVV.

The CDR3: CASSLRQTSPEQYF. The CDR3, as DNA: TGTGCCAGCAGCCTACGACAGACCTCTCCCGAGCAGTACTTC. The rearrangement joins TRBV7-2 to TRBJ2-7; a weak D match, TRBD1 (5 bases). V gave up 5 bases and J gave up 6 bases, with 17 bases separating them. CDR1 is SGHTA, CDR2 FQGNSA, per germline. The CDR3 spans 14 residues. Complete variable domain (other parts from reference TRBV7-2 and TRBJ2-7): GAGVSQSPSNKVTEKGKDVELRCDPISGHTALYWYRQSLGQGLEFLIYFQGNSAPDKSGLPSDRFSAERTGGSVSTLTIQRTQQEDSAVYLCASSLRQTSPEQYFGPGTRLTVT.

The sample holds a few counts of this clone. The V and J genes are TRBV9 and TRBJ2-3; TRBD2 agrees at 8 bases. The J segment lost 0 bases and the V segment lost 0 bases, leaving 6 bases of the junction unmatched. Germline V CDR1 and CDR2: SGDLS, YYNGEE. The CDR3 is made up of 17 amino acids. CDR3 DNA sequence: TGTGCCAGCAGCGTAGAACCCAGCGGGGGAAGCACAGATACGCAGTATTTT. Protein: CASSVEPSGGSTDTQYF.

This clone appeared a few times. The rearrangement uses TRBV7-9 and TRBJ2-7, with D maybe TRBD1 (6 bases). This CDR3 region has 15 residues. V lost 6 bases to trimming and J lost 1 base, with 16 bases between them. From germline, CDR1 is SEHNR and CDR2 FQNEAQ (reference sequence). CDR3 sequence reads: CASSSRDIGSYEQYF. CDR3 coding DNA: TGTGCCAGCAGTTCCCGGGACATTGGGTCCTACGAGCAGTACTTC.